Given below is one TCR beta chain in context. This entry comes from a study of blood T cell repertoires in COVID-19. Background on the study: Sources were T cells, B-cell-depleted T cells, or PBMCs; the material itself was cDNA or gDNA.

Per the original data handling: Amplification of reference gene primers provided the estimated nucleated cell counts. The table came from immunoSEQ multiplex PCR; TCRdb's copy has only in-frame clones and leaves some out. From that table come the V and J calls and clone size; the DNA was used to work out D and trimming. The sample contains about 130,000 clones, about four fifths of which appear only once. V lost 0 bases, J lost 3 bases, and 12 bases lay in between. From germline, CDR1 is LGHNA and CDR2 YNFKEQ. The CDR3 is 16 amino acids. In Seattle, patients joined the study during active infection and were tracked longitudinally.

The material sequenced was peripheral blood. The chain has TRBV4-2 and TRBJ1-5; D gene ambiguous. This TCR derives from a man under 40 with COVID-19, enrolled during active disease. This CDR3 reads CASSQDIVGLNQPQHF. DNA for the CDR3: TGTGCCAGCAGCCAAGATATCGTAGGACTCAATCAGCCCCAGCATTTT.